The source of this T cell receptor (beta chain) is a study of shared clonotypes between healthy human individuals. Study-wide findings and caveats: The authors sampled blood alone, and tissue repertoires likely differ. Compared with clonotypes that all four donors shared, non-shared clonotypes had lower generation probabilities.

CDR3 size: 12 residues. Trimming removed 9 bases at V and 3 bases at J, with 11 bases between. Germline loops: CDR1 SNHLY, CDR2 FYNNEI. Measured with immunoSEQ multiplex PCR; TCRdb has only the in-frame clones, and not every one. The sample lists over 300,000 clones, 87% occurring once. On this clone itself: What it binds is unknown.

The sequence was collected from a man younger than 35 in good health. Sequenced: memory CD8+ T cells sorted from blood. Subset denoted: CD45RO+ cells pooled with CCR7-negative TemRA cells. The chain is built from TRBV2 and TRBJ1-1; weak D call: TRBD1 (5 bases). The CDR3 reads CARGTEYTEAFF. For the CDR3, the DNA is TGTGCCAGGGGGACGGAGTACACTGAAGCTTTCTTT.